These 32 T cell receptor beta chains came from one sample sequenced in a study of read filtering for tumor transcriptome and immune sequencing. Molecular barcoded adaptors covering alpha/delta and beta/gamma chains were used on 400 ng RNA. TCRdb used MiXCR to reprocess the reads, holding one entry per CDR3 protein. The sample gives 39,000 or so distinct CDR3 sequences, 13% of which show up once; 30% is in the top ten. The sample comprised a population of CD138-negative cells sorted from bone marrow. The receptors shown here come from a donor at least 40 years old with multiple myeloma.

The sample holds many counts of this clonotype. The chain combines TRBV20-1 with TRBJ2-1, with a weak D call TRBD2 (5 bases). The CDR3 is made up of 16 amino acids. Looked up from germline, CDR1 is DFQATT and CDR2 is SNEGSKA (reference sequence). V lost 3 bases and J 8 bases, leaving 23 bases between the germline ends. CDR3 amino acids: CSARGAEIRIDDEQFF. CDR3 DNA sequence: TGCAGTGCTAGGGGAGCGGAAATACGAATTGACGATGAGCAGTTCTTC.

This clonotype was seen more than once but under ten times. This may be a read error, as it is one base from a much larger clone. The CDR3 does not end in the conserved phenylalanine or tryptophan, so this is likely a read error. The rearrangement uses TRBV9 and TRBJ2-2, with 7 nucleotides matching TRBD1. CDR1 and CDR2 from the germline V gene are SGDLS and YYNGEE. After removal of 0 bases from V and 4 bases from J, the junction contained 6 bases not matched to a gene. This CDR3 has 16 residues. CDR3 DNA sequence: TGTGCCAGCAGCGTAGATGGGACAGCAACCACCGGGGAGCTGTTTCTT. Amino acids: CASSVDGTATTGELFL.

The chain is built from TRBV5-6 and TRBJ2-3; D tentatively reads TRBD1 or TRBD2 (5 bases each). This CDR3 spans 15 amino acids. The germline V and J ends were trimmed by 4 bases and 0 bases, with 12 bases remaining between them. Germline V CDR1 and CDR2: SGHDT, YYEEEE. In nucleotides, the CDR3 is TGTGCCAGCAGCCGAGGGGCCAGTAGCACAGATACGCAGTATTTT. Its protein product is CASSRGASSTDTQYF.

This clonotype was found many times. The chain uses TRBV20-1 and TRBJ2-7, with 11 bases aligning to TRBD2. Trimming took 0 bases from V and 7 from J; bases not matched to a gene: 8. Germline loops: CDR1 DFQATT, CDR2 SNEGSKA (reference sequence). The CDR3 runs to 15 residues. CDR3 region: CSARDIAGGPREQYF. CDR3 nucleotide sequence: TGCAGTGCTAGAGACATAGCGGGAGGGCCTCGAGAGCAGTACTTC.

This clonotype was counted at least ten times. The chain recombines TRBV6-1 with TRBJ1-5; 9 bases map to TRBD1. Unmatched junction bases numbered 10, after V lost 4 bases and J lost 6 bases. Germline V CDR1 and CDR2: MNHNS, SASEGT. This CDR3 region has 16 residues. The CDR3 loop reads CASSVNRGRVIQPQHF. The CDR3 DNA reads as TGTGCCAGCAGTGTCAACAGGGGGCGCGTTATTCAGCCCCAGCATTTT.

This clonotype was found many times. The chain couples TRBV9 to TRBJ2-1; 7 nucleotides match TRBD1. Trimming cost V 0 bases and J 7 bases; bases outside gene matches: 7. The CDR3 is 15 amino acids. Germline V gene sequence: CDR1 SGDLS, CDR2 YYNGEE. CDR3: CASSVGGTVMNEQFF. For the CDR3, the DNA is TGTGCCAGCAGCGTAGGAGGGACAGTTATGAATGAGCAGTTCTTC.

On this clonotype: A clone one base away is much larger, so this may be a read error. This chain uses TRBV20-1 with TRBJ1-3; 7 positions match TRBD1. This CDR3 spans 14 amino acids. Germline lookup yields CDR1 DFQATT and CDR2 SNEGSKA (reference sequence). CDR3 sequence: CSARPTGSGDTIYF. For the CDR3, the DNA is TGCAGTGCTAGACCGACAGGGTCTGGAGACACCATATATTTT.

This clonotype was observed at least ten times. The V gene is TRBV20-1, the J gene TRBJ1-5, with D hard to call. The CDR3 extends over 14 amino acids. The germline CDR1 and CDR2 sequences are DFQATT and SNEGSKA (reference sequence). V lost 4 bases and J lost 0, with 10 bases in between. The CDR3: CSATRQLSNQPQHF. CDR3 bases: TGCAGTGCTACGAGGCAACTTAGCAATCAGCCCCAGCATTTT.

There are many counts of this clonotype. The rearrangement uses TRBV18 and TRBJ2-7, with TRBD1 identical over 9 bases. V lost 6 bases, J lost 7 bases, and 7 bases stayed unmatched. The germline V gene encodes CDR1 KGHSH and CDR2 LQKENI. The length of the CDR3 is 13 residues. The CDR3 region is CASSRDREWEQYF. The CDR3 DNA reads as TGTGCCAGCTCTCGGGACAGGGAATGGGAGCAGTACTTC.

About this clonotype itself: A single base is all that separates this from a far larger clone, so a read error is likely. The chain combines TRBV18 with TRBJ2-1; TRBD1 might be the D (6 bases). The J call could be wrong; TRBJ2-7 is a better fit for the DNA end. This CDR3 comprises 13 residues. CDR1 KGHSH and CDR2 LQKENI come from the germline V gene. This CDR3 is CAGSPGDLYEQYF. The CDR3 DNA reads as TGTGCCGGCTCCCCAGGGGACCTATACGAGCAGTACTTC.

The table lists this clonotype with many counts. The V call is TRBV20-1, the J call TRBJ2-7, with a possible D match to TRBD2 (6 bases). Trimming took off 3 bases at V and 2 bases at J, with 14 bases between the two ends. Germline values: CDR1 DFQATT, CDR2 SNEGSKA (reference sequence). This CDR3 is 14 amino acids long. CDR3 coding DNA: TGCAGTGCTAGTGCGGGACTCCTGACCTACGAGCAGTACTTC. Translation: CSASAGLLTYEQYF.

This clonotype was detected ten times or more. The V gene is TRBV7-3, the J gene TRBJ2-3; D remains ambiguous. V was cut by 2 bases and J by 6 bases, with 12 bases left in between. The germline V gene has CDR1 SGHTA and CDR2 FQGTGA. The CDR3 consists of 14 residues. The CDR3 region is CASSLFGQPDTQYF. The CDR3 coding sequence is TGTGCCAGCAGCTTATTCGGTCAACCCGATACGCAGTATTTT.

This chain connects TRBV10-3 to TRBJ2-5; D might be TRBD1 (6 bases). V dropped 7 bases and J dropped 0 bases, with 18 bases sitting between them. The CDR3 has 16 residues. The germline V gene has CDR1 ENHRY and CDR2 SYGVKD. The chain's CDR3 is CAIKGSATGYQETQYF. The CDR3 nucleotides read TGTGCCATCAAGGGGTCGGCAACAGGGTACCAAGAGACCCAGTACTTC.

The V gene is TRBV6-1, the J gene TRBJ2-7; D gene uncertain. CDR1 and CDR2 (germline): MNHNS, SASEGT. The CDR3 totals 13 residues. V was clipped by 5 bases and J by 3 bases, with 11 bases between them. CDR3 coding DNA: TGTGCCAGCAGTAACAGAATATTCTACGAGCAGTACTTC. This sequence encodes CASSNRIFYEQYF.

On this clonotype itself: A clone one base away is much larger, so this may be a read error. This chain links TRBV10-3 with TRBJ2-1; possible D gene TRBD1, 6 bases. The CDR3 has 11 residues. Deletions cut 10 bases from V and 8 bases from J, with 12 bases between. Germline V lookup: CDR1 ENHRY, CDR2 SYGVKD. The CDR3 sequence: CATARGDEQFF. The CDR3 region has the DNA TGTGCCACGGCCAGGGGAGATGAGCAGTTCTTC.

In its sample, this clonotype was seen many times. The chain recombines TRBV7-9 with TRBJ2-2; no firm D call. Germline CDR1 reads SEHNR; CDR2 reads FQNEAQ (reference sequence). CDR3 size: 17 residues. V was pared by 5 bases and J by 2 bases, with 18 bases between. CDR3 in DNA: TGTGCCAGCAGCCAAGTCGAGTCGTTGTCAAACACCGGGGAGCTGTTTTTT. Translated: CASSQVESLSNTGELFF.

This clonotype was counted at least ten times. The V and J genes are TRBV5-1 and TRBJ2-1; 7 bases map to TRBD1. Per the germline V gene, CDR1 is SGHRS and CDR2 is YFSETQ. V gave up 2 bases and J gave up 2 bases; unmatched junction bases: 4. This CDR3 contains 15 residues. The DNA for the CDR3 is TGCGCCAGCAGCTTTACAGGGGTGCCCTACAATGAGCAGTTCTTC. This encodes CASSFTGVPYNEQFF. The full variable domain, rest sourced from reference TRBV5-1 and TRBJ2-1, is KAGVTQTPRYLIKTRGQQVTLSCSPISGHRSVSWYQQTPGQGLQFLFEYFSETQRNKGNFPGRFSGRQFSNSRSEMNVSTLELGDSALYLCASSFTGVPYNEQFFGPGTRLTVL.

CDR3 sequence (DNA): TGCGCCAGCAGCCCCATCCAAGAGACCCAGTACTTC. Amino acids: CASSPIQETQYF. This chain connects TRBV5-1 to TRBJ2-5; D gene unclear. The CDR3 runs to 12 residues. V dropped 4 bases and J dropped 1 base, with 5 bases sitting between them. CDR1 is SGHRS, CDR2 YFSETQ, per germline.

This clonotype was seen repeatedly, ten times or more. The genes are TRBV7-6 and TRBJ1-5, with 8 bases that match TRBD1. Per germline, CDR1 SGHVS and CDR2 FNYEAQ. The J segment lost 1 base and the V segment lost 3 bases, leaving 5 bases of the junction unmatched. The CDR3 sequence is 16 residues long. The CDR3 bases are TGTGCCAGCAGCTTCGGTGGGACAGGAAGCAATCAGCCCCAGCATTTT. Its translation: CASSFGGTGSNQPQHF.

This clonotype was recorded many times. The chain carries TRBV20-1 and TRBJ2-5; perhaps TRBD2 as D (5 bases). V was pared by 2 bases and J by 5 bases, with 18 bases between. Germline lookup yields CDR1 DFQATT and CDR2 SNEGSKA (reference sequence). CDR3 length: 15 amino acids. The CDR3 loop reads CSARPAPFGEETQYF. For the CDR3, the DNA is TGCAGTGCTAGACCTGCCCCTTTCGGGGAGGAGACCCAGTACTTC.

The CDR3 DNA is TGTGCCAGCAGCCCCAGTTCTGCGGGAAAAGAGACCCAGTACTTC. Amino acids: CASSPSSAGKETQYF. J is TRBJ2-5 and V is TRBV7-8; possibly TRBD2 for D (6 bases). This CDR3 has 15 residues. With 5 bases removed from V and 3 bases from J, the gap between germline ends came to 16 bases. Looked up from germline, CDR1 is SGHVS and CDR2 is FQNEAQ.

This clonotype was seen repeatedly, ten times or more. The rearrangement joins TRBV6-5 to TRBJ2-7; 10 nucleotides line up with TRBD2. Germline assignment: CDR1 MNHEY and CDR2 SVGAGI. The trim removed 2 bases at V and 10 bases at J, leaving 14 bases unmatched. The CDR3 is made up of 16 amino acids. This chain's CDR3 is CASSYAGGRASGGQYF. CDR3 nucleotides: TGTGCCAGCAGTTACGCAGGAGGGAGGGCTAGCGGGGGACAGTACTTC.

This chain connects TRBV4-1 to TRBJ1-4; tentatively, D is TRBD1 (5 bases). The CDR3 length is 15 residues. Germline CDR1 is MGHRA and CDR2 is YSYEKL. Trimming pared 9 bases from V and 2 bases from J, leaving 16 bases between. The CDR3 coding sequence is TGCGCCAGTAGGGGCGGGGGACGGACTAATGAAAAACTGTTTTTT. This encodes CASRGGGRTNEKLFF.

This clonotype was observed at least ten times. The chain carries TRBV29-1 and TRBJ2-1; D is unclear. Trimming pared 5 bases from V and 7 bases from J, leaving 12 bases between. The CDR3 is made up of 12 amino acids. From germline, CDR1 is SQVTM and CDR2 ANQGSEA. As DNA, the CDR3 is TGCAGCGTTTCGACCACCAGGAATGAGCAGTTCTTC. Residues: CSVSTTRNEQFF.

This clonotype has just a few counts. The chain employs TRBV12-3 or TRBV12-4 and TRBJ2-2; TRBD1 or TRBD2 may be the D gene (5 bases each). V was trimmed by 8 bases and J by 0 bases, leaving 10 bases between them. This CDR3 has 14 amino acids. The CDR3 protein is CASGRGANTGELFF. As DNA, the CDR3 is TGTGCCAGCGGTCGGGGCGCGAACACCGGGGAGCTGTTTTTT.

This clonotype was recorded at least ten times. The CDR3 is CATSDVTGKTGSGANVLTF. Written as DNA, the CDR3 is TGTGCCACCAGTGACGTCACAGGGAAAACAGGCTCTGGGGCCAACGTCCTGACTTTC. This sequence joins TRBV24-1 and TRBJ2-6, with a tentative D call TRBD1 (6 bases). The CDR3 contains 19 residues. In germline, CDR1 is KGHDR, CDR2 SFDVKD. The ends were cut back, 4 bases at V and 0 bases at J, with 18 bases in the middle.

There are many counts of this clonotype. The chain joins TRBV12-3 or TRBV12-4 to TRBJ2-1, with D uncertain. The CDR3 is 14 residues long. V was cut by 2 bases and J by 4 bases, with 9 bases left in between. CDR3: CASSLNPSYNEQFF. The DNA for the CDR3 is TGTGCCAGCAGTTTAAACCCCTCTTACAATGAGCAGTTCTTC.

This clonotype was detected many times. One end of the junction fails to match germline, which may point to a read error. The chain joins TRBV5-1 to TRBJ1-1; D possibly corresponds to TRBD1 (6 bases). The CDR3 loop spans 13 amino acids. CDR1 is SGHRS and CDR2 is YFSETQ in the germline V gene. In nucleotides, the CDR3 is TGTGCCAGCAGCTTGAACAGGGATGGTGAAGCTTTCTTT. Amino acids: CASSLNRDGEAFF. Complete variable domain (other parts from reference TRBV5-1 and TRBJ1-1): KAGVTQTPRYLIKTRGQQVTLSCSPISGHRSVSWYQQTPGQGLQFLFEYFSETQRNKGNFPGRFSGRQFSNSRSEMNVSTLELGDSALYLCASSLNRDGEAFFGQGTRLTVV.

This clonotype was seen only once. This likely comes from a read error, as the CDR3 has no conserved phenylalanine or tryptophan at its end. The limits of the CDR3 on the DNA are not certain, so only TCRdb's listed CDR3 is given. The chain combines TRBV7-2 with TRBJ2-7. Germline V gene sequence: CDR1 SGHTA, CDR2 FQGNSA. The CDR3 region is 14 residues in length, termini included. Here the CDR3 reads CASSLKAANYEQYL.

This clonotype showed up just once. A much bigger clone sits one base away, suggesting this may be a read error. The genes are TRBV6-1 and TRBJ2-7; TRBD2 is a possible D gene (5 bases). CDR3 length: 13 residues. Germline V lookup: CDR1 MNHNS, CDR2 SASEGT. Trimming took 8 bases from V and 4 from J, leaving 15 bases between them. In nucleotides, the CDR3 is TGTGCCAGCGGTTACGACTACGGTTACGAGCAGTACTTC. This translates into CASGYDYGYEQYF.

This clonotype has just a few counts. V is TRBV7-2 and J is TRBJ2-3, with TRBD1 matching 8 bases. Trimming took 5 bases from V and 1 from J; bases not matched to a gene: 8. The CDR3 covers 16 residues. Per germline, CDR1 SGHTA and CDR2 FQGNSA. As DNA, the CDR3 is TGTGCCAGCAGCGCCCAGACAGGGGCGCGCACAGATACGCAGTATTTT. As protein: CASSAQTGARTDTQYF.

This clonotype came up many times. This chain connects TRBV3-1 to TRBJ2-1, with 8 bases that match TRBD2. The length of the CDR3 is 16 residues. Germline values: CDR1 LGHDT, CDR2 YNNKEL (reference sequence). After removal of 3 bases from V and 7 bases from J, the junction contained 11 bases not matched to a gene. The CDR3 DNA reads TGTGCCAGCAGCCAGTTTGGTCCCTTAGCGGGAAATGAGCAGTTCTTC. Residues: CASSQFGPLAGNEQFF.